The clone carrying this T cell receptor (beta chain) was detected only once. Its antigen is undetermined. This PCR relied on a set of 60 Vbeta primers and 13 Jbeta primers. TCRdb keeps only in-frame clones here, not all; method: immunoSEQ multiplex PCR. The sample lists around 200,000 clones, about 81% occurring once. CDR1 and CDR2 from the germline V gene are SGHAT and FQNNGV. After removal of 4 bases from V and 6 bases from J, the junction contained 17 bases not matched to a gene. This CDR3 contains 17 residues. The data originate from a study of cytomegalovirus exposure and HLA in healthy donors. Points from the study as a whole: Highly shared variants forming one cluster were likely a sequencing artifact.

The sequence was collected from a woman aged 18-30 years in good health and CMV-seronegative. The sequencing sample was made of PBMCs. The rearrangement uses TRBV11-2 and TRBJ1-1; 7 bases are shared with TRBD1. The CDR3 reads CASSSLTGTDVSAEAFF. The CDR3 DNA reads as TGTGCCAGCAGCTCCCTGACCGGGACAGACGTTTCCGCTGAAGCTTTCTTT.